Following are 20 T cell receptor beta chains from one sample sequenced in a study of cytomegalovirus exposure and HLA in healthy donors. Use of 60 Vbeta and 13 Jbeta primers characterized the PCR. Libraries were prepared by immunoSEQ multiplex PCR; TCRdb keeps only in-frame clonotypes and omits some of them. This table has tens of thousands of clones, 86% appearing once. The sequenced sample was PBMCs. The source of these receptors is a woman aged 40 to 50 in good health and CMV-seropositive.

The V call is TRBV27, the J call TRBJ1-5, with D tentatively TRBD1 (5 bases). Looked up from germline, CDR1 is MNHEY and CDR2 is SMNVEV (reference sequence). CDR3 size: 14 residues. The V end was cut by 7 bases, the J end by 0 bases, with 10 bases between. CDR3 coding DNA: TGTGCCAGCAAGACAGCTAATAGCAATCAGCCCCAGCATTTT. Translation: CASKTANSNQPQHF.

This clone was found a few times. The genes are TRBV27 and TRBJ1-2; D is unresolved. This CDR3 contains 14 residues. V shed 1 base and J shed 4 bases, with 10 bases lying between them. Germline V gene sequence: CDR1 MNHEY, CDR2 SMNVEV (reference sequence). CDR3 sequence: CASSLLADVYGYTF. CDR3 DNA: TGTGCCAGCAGTTTATTGGCTGATGTCTATGGCTACACCTTC.

This clone has only one observation. The V and J genes are TRBV19 and TRBJ2-3; possibly TRBD2 for D (7 bases). Per the germline V gene, CDR1 is LNHDA and CDR2 is SQIVND (reference sequence). Between the trimmed V and J ends, which lost 6 bases and 3 bases, there was a span of 16 bases. The CDR3 contains 15 residues. This CDR3 is CASSPGGPLTDTQYF. For the CDR3, the DNA is TGTGCCAGTAGCCCCGGGGGGCCCCTTACAGATACGCAGTATTTT. Complete variable domain (other parts from reference TRBV19 and TRBJ2-3): DGGITQSPKYLFRKEGQNVTLSCEQNLNHDAMYWYRQDPGQGLRLIYYSQIVNDFQKGDIAEGYSVSREKKESFPLTVTSAQKNPTAFYLCASSPGGPLTDTQYFGPGTRLTVL.

This clone was observed a single time. The V gene is TRBV18, the J gene TRBJ2-5; 9 bases align to TRBD2. V gave up 2 bases and J gave up 2 bases; unmatched junction bases: 9. CDR3 size: 17 residues. The germline V gene has CDR1 KGHSH and CDR2 LQKENI. CDR3 amino acids: CASSPRLADRGQETQYF. CDR3 sequence (DNA): TGTGCCAGCTCACCAAGACTAGCGGACCGAGGGCAAGAGACCCAGTACTTC.

The chain couples TRBV19 to TRBJ1-2; possibly TRBD1 for D (5 bases). Germline V lookup: CDR1 LNHDA, CDR2 SQIVND (reference sequence). This CDR3 is built from 12 residues. Trimming left V 3 bases short and J 4 bases short, with 6 bases between. CDR3 amino acids: CASSITGYGYTF. The CDR3 DNA is TGTGCCAGTAGTATCACAGGCTATGGCTACACCTTC.

The chain joins TRBV18 to TRBJ2-5; the match to TRBD1 covers 7 bases. CDR3 length: 15 residues. The junction had 6 bases not matched to a gene; V was cut back by 3 bases and J by 2 bases. CDR1 is KGHSH, CDR2 LQKENI, per germline. The CDR3 is CASSPRTGLQETQYF. CDR3 bases: TGTGCCAGCTCACCTCGGACAGGCCTACAAGAGACCCAGTACTTC.

The rearrangement uses TRBV7-2 and TRBJ2-3; 7 bases agree with TRBD1. V dropped 8 bases and J dropped 4; count of bases not matched to a gene: 9. In germline, CDR1 is SGHTA, CDR2 FQGNSA. The CDR3 covers 14 residues. CDR3 sequence reads: CASRDSRGSDTQYF. DNA of the CDR3: TGTGCCAGCCGGGACAGCCGGGGCTCAGATACGCAGTATTTT.

The V call is TRBV6-1, the J call TRBJ1-2; 9 positions agree with TRBD1. In germline, CDR1 is MNHNS, CDR2 SASEGT. CDR3 length: 17 residues. The junction had 14 bases not matched to a gene; V was cut back by 2 bases and J by 7 bases. CDR3 in amino acids: CASSEFLGTGSVGGYTF. Written as DNA, the CDR3 is TGTGCCAGCAGTGAATTTCTTGGGACAGGGAGCGTTGGTGGCTACACCTTC.

The chain combines TRBV19 with TRBJ1-1; maybe TRBD1 (5 bases). This CDR3 comprises 13 residues. Trimming removed 5 bases from V and 6 bases from J, with 13 bases in between. CDR1 is LNHDA, CDR2 SQIVND, per germline (reference sequence). CDR3 amino acids: CASSVGGLSEAFF. CDR3 DNA sequence: TGTGCCAGTAGTGTGGGGGGGTTGTCTGAAGCTTTCTTT. The whole variable domain, filled in from reference TRBV19 and TRBJ1-1, reads DGGITQSPKYLFRKEGQNVTLSCEQNLNHDAMYWYRQDPGQGLRLIYYSQIVNDFQKGDIAEGYSVSREKKESFPLTVTSAQKNPTAFYLCASSVGGLSEAFFGQGTRLTVV.

The chain combines TRBV7-3 with TRBJ2-1; D possibly corresponds to TRBD2 (6 bases). The V gene's germline CDR1 is SGHTA and CDR2 FQGTGA. The germline V and J ends were trimmed by 4 bases and 7 bases, with 11 bases remaining between them. This CDR3 contains 13 residues. The CDR3 loop is CASSWGERNEQFF. CDR3 nucleotides: TGTGCCAGCAGCTGGGGGGAGCGGAATGAGCAGTTCTTC. The full variable domain, completed using reference TRBV7-3 and TRBJ2-1, is GAGVSQTPSNKVTEKGKYVELRCDPISGHTALYWYRQSLGQGPEFLIYFQGTGAADDSGLPNDRFFAVRPEGSVSTLKIQRTERGDSAVYLCASSWGERNEQFFGPGTRLTVL.

The V call is TRBV10-3, the J call TRBJ2-7, with TRBD1 matching 9 bases. The trim removed 4 bases at V and 0 bases at J, leaving 4 bases unmatched. Germline V gene lookup returns CDR1 ENHRY and CDR2 SYGVKD. The CDR3 totals 15 residues. CDR3 protein: CAISGGTGSSYEQYF. CDR3 nucleotides: TGTGCCATCAGTGGAGGGACAGGGAGCTCCTACGAGCAGTACTTC.

V usage is TRBV5-4 and J usage is TRBJ2-1; no definite D call. Germline-derived CDR1 and CDR2 are SGHNT and YYREEE (reference sequence). V was pared by 0 bases and J by 5 bases, with 6 bases between. This CDR3 comprises 13 residues. The chain's CDR3 is CASSLDFNNEQFF. CDR3 coding DNA: TGTGCCAGCAGCTTGGACTTCAACAATGAGCAGTTCTTC.

This clone was found once. The chain uses TRBV28 and TRBJ2-5, with 7 bases that match TRBD2. V dropped 7 bases and J dropped 5; count of bases not matched to a gene: 10. CDR3 length equals 14 residues. Germline loops: CDR1 MDHEN, CDR2 SYDVKM. In DNA, the CDR3 is TGTGCCAGCAACGGGGGGACTCTCCGTGAGACCCAGTACTTC. It yields the protein CASNGGTLRETQYF.

The chain recombines TRBV29-1 with TRBJ2-1; possible D gene TRBD2, 6 bases. Germline V lookup: CDR1 SQVTM, CDR2 ANQGSEA. The CDR3 runs to 13 residues. Trimming took 7 bases from V and 3 from J, leaving 13 bases between them. The CDR3 spells CSACTSSYNEQFF. As DNA, the CDR3 is TGCAGCGCCTGTACTAGCAGCTACAATGAGCAGTTCTTC.

V gene TRBV7-8 combines with J gene TRBJ2-7; weak D call: TRBD2 (5 bases). Germline CDR1 is SGHVS and CDR2 is FQNEAQ. Trimming stripped 5 bases from V and 0 bases from J, with 17 bases between. The CDR3 runs 16 residues. The CDR3 sequence is CASSPDRWESSYEQYF. CDR3 coding DNA: TGTGCCAGCAGCCCCGACCGTTGGGAGAGCTCCTACGAGCAGTACTTC.

In DNA, the CDR3 is TGTGCCAGCAGGACAGGGCCTAATCAGCCCCAGCATTTT. It translates to CASRTGPNQPQHF. The chain links TRBV27 to TRBJ1-5; 7 bases agree with TRBD1. CDR3 length equals 13 residues. Germline V gene lookup returns CDR1 MNHEY and CDR2 SMNVEV (reference sequence). Trimming cost V 6 bases and J 4 bases; bases outside gene matches: 3.

The rearrangement links TRBV27 to TRBJ2-3; 11 nucleotides agree with TRBD2. Losses at the gene ends were 8 bases for V and 8 bases for J; bases not matched to a gene: 15. The length of the CDR3 is 16 residues. CDR1 and CDR2 (germline): MNHEY, SMNVEV (reference sequence). CDR3 coding DNA: TGTGCCAGCCGTACCCTAGCGGGGGGCCTGTCGGGTACGCAGTATTTT. Translation gives CASRTLAGGLSGTQYF.

The V call is TRBV4-1, the J call TRBJ2-5; 7 positions match TRBD1. V lost 0 bases, J lost 2 bases, and 6 bases stayed unmatched. Germline V gene sequence: CDR1 MGHRA, CDR2 YSYEKL. The CDR3 totals 16 residues. The CDR3 region is CASSQDLYRGQETQYF. The CDR3, as DNA: TGCGCCAGCAGCCAAGATCTGTACAGGGGACAAGAGACCCAGTACTTC.

This clone was picked up one time. V gene TRBV7-9 combines with J gene TRBJ2-5; D possibly corresponds to TRBD2 (5 bases). With 7 bases removed from V and 3 bases from J, the gap between germline ends came to 18 bases. In germline, CDR1 is SEHNR, CDR2 FQNEAQ (reference sequence). The CDR3 has 15 amino acids. The CDR3 sequence: CASTEGQLGKETQYF. In nucleotides, the CDR3 is TGTGCCAGCACCGAGGGCCAGTTGGGTAAAGAGACCCAGTACTTC.

The chain recombines TRBV2 with TRBJ2-1; 8 positions agree with TRBD2. In germline, CDR1 is SNHLY, CDR2 FYNNEI. The CDR3 is made up of 12 amino acids. The V and J ends lost 9 bases and 3 bases, in that order; junction bases with no gene match: 1. Here the CDR3 DNA reads TGTGCCAGTAGCGGGGACTACAATGAGCAGTTCTTC. As protein: CASSGDYNEQFF.